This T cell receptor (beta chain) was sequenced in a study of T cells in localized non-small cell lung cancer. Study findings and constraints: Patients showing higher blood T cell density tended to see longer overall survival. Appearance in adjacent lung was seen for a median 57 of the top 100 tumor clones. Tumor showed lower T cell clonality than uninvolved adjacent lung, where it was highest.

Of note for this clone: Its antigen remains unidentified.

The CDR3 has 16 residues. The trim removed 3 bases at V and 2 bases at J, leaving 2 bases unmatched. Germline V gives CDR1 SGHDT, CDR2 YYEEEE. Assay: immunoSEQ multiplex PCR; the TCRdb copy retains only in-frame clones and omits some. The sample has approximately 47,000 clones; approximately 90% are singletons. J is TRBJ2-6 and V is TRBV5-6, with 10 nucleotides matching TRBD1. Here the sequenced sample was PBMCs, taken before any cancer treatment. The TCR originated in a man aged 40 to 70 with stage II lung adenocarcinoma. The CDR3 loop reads CASSSGTGAGANVLTF. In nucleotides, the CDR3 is TGTGCCAGCAGCTCCGGGACAGGGGCTGGGGCCAACGTCCTGACTTTC.